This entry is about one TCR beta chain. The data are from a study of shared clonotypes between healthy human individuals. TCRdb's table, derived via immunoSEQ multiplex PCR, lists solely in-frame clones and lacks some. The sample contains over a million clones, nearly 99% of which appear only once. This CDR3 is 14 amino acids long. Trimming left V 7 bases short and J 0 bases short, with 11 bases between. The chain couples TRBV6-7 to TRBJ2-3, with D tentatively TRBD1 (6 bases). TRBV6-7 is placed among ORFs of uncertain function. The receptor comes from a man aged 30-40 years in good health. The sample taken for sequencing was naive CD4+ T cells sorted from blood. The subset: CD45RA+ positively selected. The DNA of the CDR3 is TGTGCCAGCATAGGACAGACTAGCACAGATACGCAGTATTTT. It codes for CASIGQTSTDTQYF.